The clone carrying this T cell receptor (beta chain) appeared a single time. Its target is not known. These data are taken from a study of CD8 T cells in Susac syndrome. The overall study: At the time their blood was drawn, patients with Susac syndrome were either therapy-naive, on corticosteroids (with some of them also receiving intravenous immunoglobulin), or on intravenous immunoglobulin alone. Broader study findings: The study acknowledged a relatively small number of individuals in its TCR sequencing and HLA analysis.

The CDR3 contains 15 residues. Germline lookup yields CDR1 SEHNR and CDR2 FQNEAQ (reference sequence). Trimming stripped 4 bases from V and 2 bases from J, with 14 bases between. High-throughput TCR beta sequencing covered peripheral CD8+ and CD4+ T cells. Each Susac syndrome patient had definite or probable disease by recently defined criteria. cDNA came from roughly 0.47 to 1 ug RNA primed by random hexamers. TCRdb recomputed calls from the immunoSEQ multiplex PCR reads with MiXCR, one row per CDR3 protein. This sample has 67,000 or so distinct CDR3 sequences, with around 93% found just once. The TCR originated in a human donor with Susac syndrome. The chain recombines TRBV7-9 with TRBJ1-1; no reliable D call. The sample comprised CD4+ T cells from PBMCs. CDR3 nucleotide sequence: TGTGCCAGCAGCTCCGTTTTTTGGGGTAACACTGAAGCTTTCTTT. Amino acid sequence: CASSSVFWGNTEAFF. Based on the CDR3 plus reference TRBV7-9 and TRBJ1-1, the full variable domain is DTGVSQNPRHKITKRGQNVTFRCDPISEHNRLYWYRQTLGQGPEFLTYFQNEAQLEKSRLLSDRFSAERPKGSFSTLEIQRTEQGDSAMYLCASSSVFWGNTEAFFGQGTRLTVV.